The T cell receptor (beta chain) under discussion was sequenced for a study of cytomegalovirus exposure and HLA in healthy donors. Primers for the PCR totalled 60 Vbeta and 13 Jbeta. The method was immunoSEQ multiplex PCR; TCRdb's version includes in-frame clones alone and lacks a portion of them. The data contain fewer than 40,000 clones, roughly 76% of them singletons. The CDR3 is 16 amino acids. V lost 2 bases and J 0 bases, leaving 12 bases between the germline ends. CDR1 and CDR2 (germline): SGHVS, FNYEAQ. Notes on this clone: Its antigen is as yet unknown.

Findings and limits, study-wide: Several top significant clusters appeared, in a later analysis, to be linked to common viral pathogens. The classifier, whose performance was assessed in both the original and validation cohorts, reportedly diagnosed cytomegalovirus status with high specificity and sensitivity.

This TCR was recovered from a woman aged 40 to 50 in good health and CMV-seronegative. Sequencing input: PBMCs. This chain connects TRBV7-6 to TRBJ2-3, with D unresolved. This CDR3 reads CASSLRPVGSTDTQYF. CDR3 DNA sequence: TGTGCCAGCAGCTTACGCCCCGTCGGGAGCACAGATACGCAGTATTTT.